This paragraph covers one T cell receptor (beta chain) sequence. Its antigen is as yet unknown. This CDR3 has 12 amino acids. From germline, CDR1 is MNHNS and CDR2 SASEGT. V was pared by 8 bases and J by 2 bases, with 9 bases between. Some clones are missing from TCRdb's copy, which holds only in-frame ones; the method was immunoSEQ multiplex PCR. This repertoire shows approximately 100,000 clones, roughly 84% found once; its top ten account for 3% to 4%. The data derive from a study of OX40 agonist ivuxolimab in advanced cancers. Study as a whole: Mean age about 60 years, range about 20 to 90; about 85% male.

General study results and limits: Those patients achieving a partial response at 0.1-3.0 mg/kg showed among the lowest clonal expansion. At 0.1 to 3.0 mg/kg and by week 6, clonal expansion occurred in CD4+ and CD8+ blood T cells.

Source: CD4+ or CD8+ T cells sorted from blood, taken in a trial of the OX40 agonist ivuxolimab. The TCR sequence derives from an adult with an advanced solid tumor such as melanoma, head and neck, liver or kidney cancer. The V call is TRBV6-1, the J call TRBJ1-2; D remains ambiguous. Here the CDR3 DNA reads TGTGCCAGCGGAGGCCCCAACTATGGCTACACCTTC. Translated: CASGGPNYGYTF.